This TCR beta chain was profiled in a study of OX40 agonist ivuxolimab in advanced cancers. Autoimmune disease history or systemic immunosuppression led to patients being barred. The CDR3 is 12 amino acids. Trimming shortened V by 4 bases and J by 4 bases, and 7 bases separated the two germline ends. Germline V gene sequence: CDR1 MNHNY, CDR2 SVGAGI (reference sequence). TCRdb keeps only in-frame clones here, not all; method: immunoSEQ multiplex PCR. The sample includes 75,000 to 90,000 clones, roughly 83% seen only once; the top ten take around 7.3%. The origin of this receptor is an adult with an advanced solid tumor such as melanoma, head and neck, liver or kidney cancer. The rearrangement uses TRBV6-6 and TRBJ1-2; D gene ambiguous. This sample comprised CD4+ or CD8+ T cells sorted from blood, obtained in a trial of the OX40 agonist ivuxolimab. The CDR3 nucleotides read TGTGCCAGCAGTTCCCGGAGCTATGGCTACACCTTC. This sequence encodes CASSSRSYGYTF.